These T cell receptor beta chains were read from a single sample in a study of shared clonotypes between healthy human individuals. The protocol was immunoSEQ multiplex PCR, while the TCRdb copy is restricted to in-frame clones and leaves out a portion. This table holds approximately 1.1 million clones, approximately 80% found once. The sequenced sample consisted of memory CD4+ T cells from PBMCs. The receptors stem from a man in his late teens or twenties in good health. Some clones in this sample may be carry-over from other donors' samples. Both conserved end residues are part of each CDR3. Each record gives: D gene, clone size, J gene, V gene, CDR3 DNA, CDR3 protein. D genes are given only for firm matches. Part of the rows lack a size; the others show once, few, many or a class for expanded clones.

TRBD1	NA	TRBJ1-2	TRBV4-2	TGTGCCAGCAGCCACCGGACAGGGCGAGACTATGGCTACACCTTC	CASSHRTGRDYGYTF
NA	NA	TRBJ2-1	TRBV13	TGTGCCAGCAGCCCCCGCCTCCTCTCCTACAATGAGCAGTTCTTC	CASSPRLLSYNEQFF
TRBD2	NA	TRBJ2-7	TRBV5-1	TGCGCCAGCAGCCTCGACGGGACTACTTACTACGAGCAGTACTTC	CASSLDGTTYYEQYF
TRBD1	NA	TRBJ1-2	TRBV18	TGTGCCAGCTCATCTACCGGGACAGATGGCTACACCTTC	CASSSTGTDGYTF
NA	NA	TRBJ2-3	TRBV7-9	TGTGCCAGCAGTCTAGACACAGATACGCAGTATTTT	CASSLDTDTQYF
NA	NA	TRBJ2-7	TRBV5-5	TGTGCCAGCAGCTCTGAGACAGGAACCTACGAGCAGTACTTC	CASSSETGTYEQYF
TRBD1	NA	TRBJ1-5	TRBV2	TGTGCCAGCAGGCTACAGGGGAACAGAAATCAGCCCCAGCATTTT	CASRLQGNRNQPQHF
TRBD2	NA	TRBJ2-2	TRBV30	TGTGCCGGGACCCGAATAGCGGGAGGGCGCATAAACACCGGGGAGCTGTTTTTT	CAGTRIAGGRINTGELFF
NA	once	TRBJ2-5	TRBV6-5	TGTGCCGGCAGTTACTGGGGGGTCAGCTACGGGCAGTACTTC	CAGSYWGVSYGQYF
NA	NA	TRBJ1-2	TRBV28	TGTGCCAGCAGTCGCTGGACGGGGAACTATGGCTACACCTTC	CASSRWTGNYGYTF
NA	few	TRBJ2-7	TRBV27	TGTGCCAGCAGTTTACGCGGAATCCACTACGAGCAGTACTTC	CASSLRGIHYEQYF
TRBD2	NA	TRBJ2-3	TRBV10-3	TGTGCCATCAGTGACCCTAGCGGGAGAACAACAGATACGCAGTATTTT	CAISDPSGRTTDTQYF
NA	NA	TRBJ1-4	TRBV25-1	TGTGCCAGCAGTGGAGGACGACGAGGGGCAACTAATGAAAAACTGTTTTTT	CASSGGRRGATNEKLFF
NA	NA	TRBJ1-1	TRBV6-1	TGTGCCAGCAGTGACCGGTTGGGTTACACTGAAGCTTTCTTT	CASSDRLGYTEAFF
NA	NA	TRBJ1-5	TRBV19	TGTGCCAGCGAGGGGGGCTACGGCAATCAGCCCCAGCATTTT	CASEGGYGNQPQHF
TRBD1	few	TRBJ2-7	TRBV9	TGTGCCAGCAGCGCAAGACAGGGAAGGGAGCAGTACTTC	CASSARQGREQYF
NA	NA	TRBJ2-2	TRBV4-2	TGTGCCAGCAGCCAAGATCAAGGGGAGGACACCGGGGAGCTGTTTTTT	CASSQDQGEDTGELFF
TRBD1	NA	TRBJ2-3	TRBV29-1	TGCAGCGTCGATCCGACAGGGGCCACAGTTCCAGGCACAGATACGCAGTATTTT	CSVDPTGATVPGTDTQYF
NA	NA	TRBJ1-1	TRBV5-6	TGTGCCAGCAGGGGCGCAGGGAGGAACACTGAAGCTTTCTTT	CASRGAGRNTEAFF
NA	NA	TRBJ1-6	TRBV11-2	TGTGCCAGCAGCCCCGCCGCCTCACCCCTCCACTTT	CASSPAASPLHF
NA	NA	TRBJ1-4	TRBV9	TGTGCCAGCAGCGTAAGAGGGACGGGGAATGAAAAACTGTTTTTT	CASSVRGTGNEKLFF
NA	few	TRBJ2-4	TRBV5-5	TGTGCCAGCAGTGTAACGGCGCAGGCCAAAAACATTCAGTACTTC	CASSVTAQAKNIQYF
NA	few	TRBJ1-5	TRBV27	TGTGCCAGCAGTGCCGGTGGGGGATGGAATCAGCCCCAGCATTTT	CASSAGGGWNQPQHF
TRBD2	NA	TRBJ2-1	TRBV18	TGTGCCAGCTCACCAGCAACTAGCGGGAGAGCGATTGAGCAGTTCTTC	CASSPATSGRAIEQFF
NA	few	TRBJ2-7	TRBV7-9	TGTGCCAGCAGCCCGGATAGAGGGACCTACGAGCAGTACTTC	CASSPDRGTYEQYF
NA	NA	TRBJ2-1	TRBV10-3	TGTGCCAGCGGGAAGAATGAGCAGTTCTTC	CASGKNEQFF
NA	NA	TRBJ2-3	TRBV11-3	TGTGCCAGCAGCTTAAACAGCGGTGCGTCCGATACGCAGTATTTT	CASSLNSGASDTQYF
NA	NA	TRBJ2-3	TRBV4-1	TGCGCCAGCAGCCTCCCCCGGGACGGTCCCCAGACGCAGTATTTT	CASSLPRDGPQTQYF
TRBD1	NA	TRBJ1-4	TRBV5-1	TGCGCCAGTAGACCGACAGGGGGCAATGAAAAACTGTTTTTT	CASRPTGGNEKLFF
TRBD1	NA	TRBJ2-2	TRBV28	TGTGCCATTCCGACAGTAACAGGGGGCACCGGGGAGCTGTTTTTT	CAIPTVTGGTGELFF
NA	NA	TRBJ2-5	TRBV7-2	TGTGCCAGCAGCTTAAGAGGCCTAGAGACCCAGTACTTC	CASSLRGLETQYF
NA	NA	TRBJ1-4	TRBV28	TGTGCCAGCAGTTTCGGAGGGGGTTGGGAAAAACTGTTTTTT	CASSFGGGWEKLFF
NA	NA	TRBJ2-1	TRBV1	TGCACCAGCAGCCGCATAGGGACAGGGGGTGGTAGCGGGAGGGCCACGGACTCCTACAATGAGCAGTTCTTC	CTSSRIGTGGGSGRATDSYNEQFF
TRBD2	once	TRBJ2-1	TRBV7-9	TGTGCCAGCAGCTCCTTATGGTTTAGCGGGAGAGTCTCCAATGAGCAGTTCTTC	CASSSLWFSGRVSNEQFF
TRBD1	NA	TRBJ1-2	TRBV5-1	TGCGCCAGCAGCTTGGAGTCTCCGACAGGGGCCCAACTTGATGGCTACACCTTC	CASSLESPTGAQLDGYTF
NA	NA	TRBJ2-7	TRBV29-1	TGCAGCGTTGATGGCAAGTCCGGGGATCGGCAGTACTTC	CSVDGKSGDRQYF
TRBD1	NA	TRBJ2-1	TRBV29-1	TGCAGCGTTGAAGGGAGGACAGGGGGCTACAATGAGCAGTTCTTC	CSVEGRTGGYNEQFF
NA	NA	TRBJ2-7	TRBV5-6	TGTGCCAGCAGCCTTTTGGGGACGCAATCCTACGAGCAGTACTTC	CASSLLGTQSYEQYF
TRBD1	NA	TRBJ2-4	TRBV7-9	TGTGCCAGCAGCTTAATACAGGGGCTCCCTACACAAAACATTCAGTACTTC	CASSLIQGLPTQNIQYF
NA	NA	TRBJ2-5	TRBV12-1	TGTGCCAGCAGCTTCAGGGTTGTACAAGAGACCCAGTACTTC	CASSFRVVQETQYF
NA	once	TRBJ2-5	TRBV7-3	TGTGCCAGCAGCTTCGGGACTCAAGAGACCCAGTACTTC	CASSFGTQETQYF
NA	once	TRBJ1-1	TRBV1	TGCACCAGCACACATAAATTAGGGGGAAACACTGAAGCTTTCTTT	CTSTHKLGGNTEAFF
TRBD2	once	TRBJ2-1	TRBV10-3	TGTGCCATCTCCTCCTCTAGCGGAGGGAATGAGCAGTTCTTC	CAISSSSGGNEQFF
NA	NA	TRBJ1-1	TRBV6-1	TGTGCCAGCAGTCCTTTTGGACAGCTCACTGAAGCTTTCTTT	CASSPFGQLTEAFF
NA	NA	TRBJ1-1	TRBV4-2	TGTGCCAGCAGCCAGGCTCACGGGGGGATGGCTGAAGCTTTCTTT	CASSQAHGGMAEAFF
NA	few	TRBJ2-7	TRBV28	TGTGCCAGCAGGGGGGAAGGGGAGTCCTACGAGCAGTACTTC	CASRGEGESYEQYF
NA	NA	TRBJ1-1	TRBV12-1	TGTGCCAGCAGCCCAAGGGGTACTGAAGCTTTCTTT	CASSPRGTEAFF
NA	NA	TRBJ1-3	TRBV18	TGTGCCAGCTCACCAGGGGCCTACTCTGGAAACACCATATATTTT	CASSPGAYSGNTIYF
TRBD1	NA	TRBJ2-7	TRBV28	TGTGCCAGCAGTTTCCCCCGGACAGGGGAGTCCTACGAGCAGTACTTC	CASSFPRTGESYEQYF
NA	NA	TRBJ1-2	TRBV6-1	TGTGCCAGCAGTGAAGGAGGAAACTATGGCTACACCTTC	CASSEGGNYGYTF
TRBD2	few	TRBJ2-1	TRBV7-2	TGTGCCAGCAGCTTGAGCGGGACTACACAGAATGAGCAGTTCTTC	CASSLSGTTQNEQFF
NA	NA	TRBJ1-2	TRBV5-1	TGCGCCAGCAGCTTGGTCCGGGGGCTAGAGTATGGCTACACCTTC	CASSLVRGLEYGYTF
TRBD2	few	TRBJ2-5	TRBV10-2	TGCGCCAGTCAACTAGCGGGAGGCGCACAAGAGACCCAGTACTTC	CASQLAGGAQETQYF
TRBD2	NA	TRBJ2-7	TRBV5-1	TGCGCCAGCAGCTCCGCAGGCGGGAGCGAGCAGTACTTC	CASSSAGGSEQYF